This TCR beta chain derives from a study of shared clonotypes between healthy human individuals. This clone was observed a single time. This CDR3 is built from 11 residues. The germline V gene encodes CDR1 MNHEY and CDR2 SVGAGI. Trimming cost V 6 bases and J 11 bases; bases outside gene matches: 4. Here immunoSEQ multiplex PCR was the method, and the copy in TCRdb shows in-frame clones only, minus some. Here the sample spans millions of clones, around 94% being singletons. This chain joins TRBV6-5 and TRBJ1-1, with 9 bases aligning to TRBD1. This TCR was sampled from a man aged 18 to 30 in good health. The specimen was naive CD4+ T cells sorted from blood. This sample's subset: CD45RA+ positively selected. The CDR3 protein is CASRRDREAFF. Written as DNA, the CDR3 is TGTGCCAGCAGGAGGGACAGGGAGGCTTTCTTT.